Given below is one T cell receptor beta chain in context. CDR1 and CDR2 (germline): LGHNA, YNFKEQ. This CDR3 is built from 12 residues. The V gene lost 5 bases and the J gene lost 4 bases, with 9 bases spanning the gap. Clones were sequenced by immunoSEQ multiplex PCR, and TCRdb holds only the in-frame ones, with some missing. The sample lists 91,000 or so clones, 65% to 90% seen once, with about 1.9% in the top ten. The data stem from a study of OX40 agonist ivuxolimab in advanced cancers. This sequence was found in an adult with an advanced solid tumor such as melanoma, head and neck, liver or kidney cancer. Sample: CD4+ or CD8+ T cells sorted from blood, taken in a trial of the OX40 agonist ivuxolimab. J is TRBJ2-7 and V is TRBV4-2, with a tentative D call TRBD2 (5 bases). The CDR3 coding sequence is TGTGCCAGCAGCTTAGCGTCATACGAGCAGTACTTC. It codes for CASSLASYEQYF.